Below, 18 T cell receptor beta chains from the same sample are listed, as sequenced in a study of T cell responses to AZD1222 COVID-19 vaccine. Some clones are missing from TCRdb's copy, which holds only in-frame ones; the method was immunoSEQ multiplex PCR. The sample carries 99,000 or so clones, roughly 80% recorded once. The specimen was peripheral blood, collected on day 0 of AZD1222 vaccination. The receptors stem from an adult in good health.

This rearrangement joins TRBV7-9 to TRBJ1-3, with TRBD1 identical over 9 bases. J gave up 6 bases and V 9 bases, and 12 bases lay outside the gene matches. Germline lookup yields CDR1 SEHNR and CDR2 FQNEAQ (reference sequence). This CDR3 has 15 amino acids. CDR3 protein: CASRSGTGLLNTIYF. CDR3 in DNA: TGTGCCAGTAGATCCGGGACAGGGCTACTAAACACCATATATTTT.

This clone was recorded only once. CDR3 DNA sequence: TGCGCCAGCAGCACGGACAGGGTGATAGATACGCAGTATTTT. This gives the protein CASSTDRVIDTQYF. This rearrangement joins TRBV5-1 to TRBJ2-3; 8 nucleotides align to TRBD1. Germline V CDR1 and CDR2: SGHRS, YFSETQ. Trimming removed 4 bases from V and 5 bases from J; junction bases left unmatched: 6. This CDR3 comprises 14 residues.

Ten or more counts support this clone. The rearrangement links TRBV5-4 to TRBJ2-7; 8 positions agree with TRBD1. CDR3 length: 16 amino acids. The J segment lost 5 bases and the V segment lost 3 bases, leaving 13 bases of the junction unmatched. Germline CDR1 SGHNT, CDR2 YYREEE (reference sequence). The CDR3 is CASSSGTGFLFNEQYF. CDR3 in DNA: TGTGCCAGCAGCTCGGGGACAGGTTTCCTCTTCAACGAGCAGTACTTC.

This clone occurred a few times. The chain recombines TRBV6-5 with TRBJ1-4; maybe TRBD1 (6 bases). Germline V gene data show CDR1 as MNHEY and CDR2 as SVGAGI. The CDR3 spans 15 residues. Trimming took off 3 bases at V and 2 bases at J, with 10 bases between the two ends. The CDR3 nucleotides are TGTGCCAGCAGTTATCTGGGGGGCACTAATGAAAAACTGTTTTTT. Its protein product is CASSYLGGTNEKLFF.

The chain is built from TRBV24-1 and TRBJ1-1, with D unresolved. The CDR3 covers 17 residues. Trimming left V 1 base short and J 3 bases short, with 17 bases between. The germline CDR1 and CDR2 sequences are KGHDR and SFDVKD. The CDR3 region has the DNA TGTGCCACCAGTGATTTAGGGCCGGACCCCTGGGACACTGAAGCTTTCTTT. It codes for CATSDLGPDPWDTEAFF.

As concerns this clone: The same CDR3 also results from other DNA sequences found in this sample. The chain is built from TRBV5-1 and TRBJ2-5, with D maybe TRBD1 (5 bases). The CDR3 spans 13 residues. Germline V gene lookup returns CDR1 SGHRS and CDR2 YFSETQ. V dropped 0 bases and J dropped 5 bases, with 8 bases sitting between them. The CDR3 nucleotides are TGCGCCAGCAGCTTGGGGGCAGGGGAGACCCAGTACTTC. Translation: CASSLGAGETQYF.

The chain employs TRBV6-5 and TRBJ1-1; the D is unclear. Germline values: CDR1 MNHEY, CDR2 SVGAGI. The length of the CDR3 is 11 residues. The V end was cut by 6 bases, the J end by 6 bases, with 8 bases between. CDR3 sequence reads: CASSSGAEAFF. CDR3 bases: TGTGCCAGCAGCTCGGGAGCTGAAGCTTTCTTT.

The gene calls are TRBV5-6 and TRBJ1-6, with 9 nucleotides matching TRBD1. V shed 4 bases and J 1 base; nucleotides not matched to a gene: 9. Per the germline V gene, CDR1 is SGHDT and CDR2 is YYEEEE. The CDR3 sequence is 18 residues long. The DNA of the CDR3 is TGTGCCAGCAGCATGGCCGGGACAGGGTTTTCCTATAATTCACCCCTCCACTTT. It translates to CASSMAGTGFSYNSPLHF.

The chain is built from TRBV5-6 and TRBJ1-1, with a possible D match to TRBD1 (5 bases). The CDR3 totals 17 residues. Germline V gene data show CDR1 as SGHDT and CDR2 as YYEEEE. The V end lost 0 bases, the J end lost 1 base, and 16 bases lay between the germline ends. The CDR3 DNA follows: TGTGCCAGCAGCTTGGCAGAGACAGCCCCCAAGAACACTGAAGCTTTCTTT. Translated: CASSLAETAPKNTEAFF. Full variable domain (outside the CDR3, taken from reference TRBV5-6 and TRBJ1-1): DAGVTQSPTHLIKTRGQQVTLRCSPKSGHDTVSWYQQALGQGPQFIFQYYEEEERQRGNFPDRFSGHQFPNYSSELNVNALLLGDSALYLCASSLAETAPKNTEAFFGQGTRLTVV.

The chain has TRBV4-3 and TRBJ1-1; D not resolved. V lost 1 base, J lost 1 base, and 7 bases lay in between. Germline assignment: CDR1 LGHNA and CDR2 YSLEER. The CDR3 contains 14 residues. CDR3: CASSQGMGNTEAFF. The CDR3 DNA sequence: TGCGCCAGCAGCCAAGGGATGGGGAACACTGAAGCTTTCTTT.

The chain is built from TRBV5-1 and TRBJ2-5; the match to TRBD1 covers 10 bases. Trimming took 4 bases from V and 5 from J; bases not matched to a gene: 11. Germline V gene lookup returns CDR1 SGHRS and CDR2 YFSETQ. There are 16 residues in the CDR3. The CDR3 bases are TGCGCCAGCAGCGCCCGGTGGACAGGGGGGATTGAGACCCAGTACTTC. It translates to CASSARWTGGIETQYF.

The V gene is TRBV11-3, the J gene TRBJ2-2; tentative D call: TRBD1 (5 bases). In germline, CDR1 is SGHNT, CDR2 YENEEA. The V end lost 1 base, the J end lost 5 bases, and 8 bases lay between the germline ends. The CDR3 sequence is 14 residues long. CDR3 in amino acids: CASSLGTTTGELFF. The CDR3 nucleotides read TGTGCCAGCAGCTTAGGGACAACGACCGGGGAGCTGTTTTTT.

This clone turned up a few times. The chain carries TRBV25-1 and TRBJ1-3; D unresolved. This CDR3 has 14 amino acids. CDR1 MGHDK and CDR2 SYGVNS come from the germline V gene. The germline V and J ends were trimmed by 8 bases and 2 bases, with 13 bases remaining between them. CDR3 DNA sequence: TGTGCCAGCCGACATCCCGGGGCTGGAAACACCATATATTTT. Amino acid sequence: CASRHPGAGNTIYF.

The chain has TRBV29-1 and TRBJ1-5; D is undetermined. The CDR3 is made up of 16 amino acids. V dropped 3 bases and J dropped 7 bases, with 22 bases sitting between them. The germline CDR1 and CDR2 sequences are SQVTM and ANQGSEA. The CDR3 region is CSVDPNALPILQPQHF. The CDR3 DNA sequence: TGCAGCGTTGATCCCAACGCCCTACCAATACTCCAGCCCCAGCATTTT.

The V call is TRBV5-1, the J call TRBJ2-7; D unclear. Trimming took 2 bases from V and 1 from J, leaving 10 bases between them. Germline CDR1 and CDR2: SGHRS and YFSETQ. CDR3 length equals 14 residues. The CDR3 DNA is TGCGCCAGCAGCTTAGAGCCGGTATCCTACGAGCAGTACTTC. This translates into CASSLEPVSYEQYF. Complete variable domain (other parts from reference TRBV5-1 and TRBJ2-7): KAGVTQTPRYLIKTRGQQVTLSCSPISGHRSVSWYQQTPGQGLQFLFEYFSETQRNKGNFPGRFSGRQFSNSRSEMNVSTLELGDSALYLCASSLEPVSYEQYFGPGTRLTVT.

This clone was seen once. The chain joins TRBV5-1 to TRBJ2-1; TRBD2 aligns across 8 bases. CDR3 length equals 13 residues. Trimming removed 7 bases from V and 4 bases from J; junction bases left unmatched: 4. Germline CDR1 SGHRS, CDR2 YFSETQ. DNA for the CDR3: TGCGCCAGCGGCGCGGGGGGATACAATGAGCAGTTCTTC. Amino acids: CASGAGGYNEQFF.

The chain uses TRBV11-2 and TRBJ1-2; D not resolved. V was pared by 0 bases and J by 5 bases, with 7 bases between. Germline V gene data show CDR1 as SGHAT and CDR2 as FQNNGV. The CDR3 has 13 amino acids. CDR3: CASSLEGSYGYTF. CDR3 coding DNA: TGTGCCAGCAGCTTAGAGGGTAGTTATGGCTACACCTTC. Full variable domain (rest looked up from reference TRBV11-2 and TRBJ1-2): EAGVAQSPRYKIIEKRQSVAFWCNPISGHATLYWYQQILGQGPKLLIQFQNNGVVDDSQLPKDRFSAERLKGVDSTLKIQPAKLEDSAVYLCASSLEGSYGYTFGSGTRLTVV.

In DNA, the CDR3 is TGTGCCAGCAGCTTCGGGACGGTAGCTAACTATGGCTACACCTTC. It yields the protein CASSFGTVANYGYTF. The chain couples TRBV5-6 to TRBJ1-2; TRBD1 might be the D (5 bases). The CDR3 consists of 15 residues. Per the germline V gene, CDR1 is SGHDT and CDR2 is YYEEEE. With 2 bases removed from V and 0 bases from J, the gap between germline ends came to 11 bases.